This entry lists 6 T cell receptor beta chains sequenced from one sample in a study of blood T cell repertoires in COVID-19. Sequencing was performed with immunoSEQ multiplex PCR; in TCRdb, only in-frame clones are kept and a portion is missing. The data hold about 290,000 clones, with around four fifths observed a single time. Sequencing input: peripheral blood. All receptors come from a woman aged 45 to 65 with active or convalescent COVID-19.

This clone was counted at least ten times. The rearrangement uses TRBV5-1 and TRBJ1-1; tentatively, D is TRBD1 (6 bases). The CDR3 is made up of 16 amino acids. The germline V gene has CDR1 SGHRS and CDR2 YFSETQ. Deletions cut 6 bases from V and 1 base from J, with 19 bases between. Here the CDR3 reads CASTQSPLGANTEAFF. For the CDR3, the DNA is TGCGCCAGCACCCAATCCCCTCTGGGGGCGAACACTGAAGCTTTCTTT.

The rearrangement links TRBV6-2 or TRBV6-3 to TRBJ1-1; TRBD1 matches at 8 bases. With V trimmed by 5 bases and J by 6 bases, 11 bases remained unmatched. The V gene's germline CDR1 is MNHEY and CDR2 SVGEGT. The CDR3 is 15 residues long. The CDR3 coding sequence is TGTGCCAGCAGTCCCCTAACGACAGGGGATGCTGAAGCTTTCTTT. Encoded protein: CASSPLTTGDAEAFF.

This clone was detected once. The V and J genes are TRBV11-2 and TRBJ1-1; D call uncertain. Germline lookup yields CDR1 SGHAT and CDR2 FQNNGV. The CDR3 has 18 amino acids. Trimming took 2 bases from V and 3 from J, leaving 22 bases between them. CDR3 sequence (DNA): TGTGCCAGCAGCTTATCGGGTATCGCGGGGAGGGCGTACACTGAAGCTTTCTTT. Protein sequence: CASSLSGIAGRAYTEAFF.

This chain connects TRBV27 to TRBJ1-2, with a tentative D call TRBD1 (5 bases). The CDR3 consists of 16 residues. Germline V gene data show CDR1 as MNHEY and CDR2 as SMNVEV (reference sequence). Trimming left V 7 bases short and J 7 bases short, with 25 bases between. Here the CDR3 reads CASKEGFLRGRSGYTF. The CDR3 region has the DNA TGTGCCAGCAAAGAGGGTTTCCTCCGGGGGAGGAGTGGCTACACCTTC.

This clone was observed a handful of times. The chain carries TRBV19 and TRBJ1-2, with 8 bases matching TRBD1. This CDR3 comprises 14 residues. V trimming: 5 bases; J trimming: 7 bases; junction bases outside the gene matches: 9. Germline CDR1 and CDR2: LNHDA and SQIVND (reference sequence). The CDR3 region has the DNA TGTGCCAGTAGTCCGTCAGGACAGGGCGGTGGCTACACCTTC. This encodes CASSPSGQGGGYTF.

This sequence joins TRBV5-4 and TRBJ2-3; 7 nucleotides align to TRBD2. The germline gives CDR1 SGHNT, CDR2 YYREEE (reference sequence). The V gene end was trimmed by 5 bases and the J gene end by 0 bases; junction bases not matched to a gene: 6. The CDR3 spans 15 residues. The CDR3 bases are TGTGCCAGCAGGCCCGGGACTATCAGCACAGATACGCAGTATTTT. It specifies CASRPGTISTDTQYF.